A selection of T cell receptor beta chains follows, all from one sample in a study of T cell repertoires in cytomegalovirus infection. TCRdb recomputed calls from the reads with MiXCR, one row per CDR3 protein. The top ten hold roughly 10% of the sample, which has over 450,000 distinct CDR3 sequences, approximately 11% seen once. Sequenced sample: PBMCs. The receptors were sampled from a human donor in good health (CMV status not recorded). Some clones in this sample may be carry-over from other donors' samples. Both conserved end residues are part of each CDR3.

TRBV4-1	TRBJ2-1	CASSRAGTGVYNEQFF
TRBV2	TRBJ2-3	CARFGGVADTQYF
TRBV4-2	TRBJ2-4	CASSQEGSGRAGEKNIQYF
TRBV7-2	TRBJ2-5	CASSLRLAAYQETQYF
TRBV19	TRBJ1-1	CASRLGQGGPAEAFF
TRBV5-4	TRBJ1-1	CASFRGTEAFF
TRBV6-5	TRBJ1-4	CASSYLTDREKLFF
TRBV7-3	TRBJ2-1	CASSLMAAYSNEQFF
TRBV12-3/TRBV12-4	TRBJ2-1	CASQVSSYNEQFF
TRBV2	TRBJ2-1	CASSEAGGDEQFF
TRBV9	TRBJ2-7	CASSLDRDEIYEQYF
TRBV20-1	TRBJ2-7	CSAPLTSGSPYEQYF
TRBV10-3	TRBJ1-1	CAISLRGVGNTEAFF
TRBV2	TRBJ1-1	CATLYRGKAFF
TRBV12-3/TRBV12-4	TRBJ2-5	CASKWTSGGPGQYF
TRBV7-2	TRBJ1-3	CASSLSQGNTIYF
TRBV19	TRBJ1-1	CASTPGDRPTEAFF
TRBV5-1	TRBJ2-2	CASTPRVAGVGVTGELFF
TRBV9	TRBJ1-2	CASSVGQEIAYTF
TRBV5-5	TRBJ2-1	CASSYGTGLNEQFF
TRBV19	TRBJ1-3	CASPGDSGNTIYF
TRBV5-1	TRBJ2-3	CVSSLEVFTDTQYF
TRBV20-1	TRBJ2-7	CSAQRGGLGPYEQYF
TRBV5-6	TRBJ1-5	CASSAMGEGPQHF
TRBV7-8	TRBJ1-3	CASSSFQVISGNTIYF
TRBV5-1	TRBJ1-4	CASRPGTGPEKLFF
TRBV10-3	TRBJ2-3	CAISDTTRSTDTQYF